The 29 T cell receptor beta chains in this list originate from one sample, sequenced in a study of shared clonotypes between healthy human individuals. Sequencing was performed with immunoSEQ multiplex PCR; in TCRdb, only in-frame clones are kept and a portion is missing. This table has 2 million to 2.5 million clones, 93% appearing once. Sequenced sample: naive CD4+ T cells from PBMCs. Subset reported: CD45RA+ positively selected. Receptors were obtained from a young man in good health. Some clones in this sample may be carry-over from other donors' samples.

The chain links TRBV5-6 to TRBJ2-1, with TRBD2 as a possible D gene (6 bases). The CDR3 is 13 residues long. Germline loops: CDR1 SGHDT, CDR2 YYEEEE. Trimming pared 3 bases from V and 4 bases from J, leaving 8 bases between. The CDR3 protein is CASSSREYNEQFF. The CDR3 DNA reads TGTGCCAGCAGCTCCCGGGAGTACAATGAGCAGTTCTTC.

A few counts support this clone. This chain joins TRBV20-1 and TRBJ1-6; TRBD1 is a possible D gene (5 bases). Looked up from germline, CDR1 is DFQATT and CDR2 is SNEGSKA (reference sequence). This CDR3 region has 11 residues. Deletions cut 6 bases from V and 7 bases from J, with 7 bases between. For the CDR3, the DNA is TGCAGTGCGGGGGAGAATTCACCCCTCCACTTT. It translates to CSAGENSPLHF.

This sequence joins TRBV14 and TRBJ2-3; D is unclear. The length of the CDR3 is 16 residues. Trimming pared 0 bases from V and 1 base from J, leaving 11 bases between. CDR1 and CDR2 from the germline V gene are SGHDN and FVKESK. CDR3 nucleotide sequence: TGTGCCAGCAGCCAAGAAGGCTGGGCCGGCACAGATACGCAGTATTTT. This sequence encodes CASSQEGWAGTDTQYF.

The chain couples TRBV6-1 to TRBJ1-2, with unresolved D. This CDR3 is built from 13 residues. CDR1 MNHNS and CDR2 SASEGT come from the germline V gene. V lost 7 bases, J lost 3 bases, and 12 bases lay in between. CDR3 bases: TGTGCCAGCATACTGGGGATCGACTATGGCTACACCTTC. It translates to CASILGIDYGYTF.

CDR3 coding DNA: TGTGCCAGCAGCTTAGTTTTGCTAGCAACAGATACGCAGTATTTT. As protein: CASSLVLLATDTQYF. The genes are TRBV7-9 and TRBJ2-3; perhaps TRBD2 as D (5 bases). The CDR3 extends over 15 amino acids. V was trimmed by 1 base and J by 3 bases, leaving 11 bases between them. Germline CDR1 reads SEHNR; CDR2 reads FQNEAQ (reference sequence).

The chain links TRBV5-1 to TRBJ1-4; TRBD1 aligns across 7 bases. There are 14 residues in the CDR3. V gave up 4 bases and J gave up 6 bases; unmatched junction bases: 6. Germline-derived CDR1 and CDR2 are SGHRS and YFSETQ. The CDR3 bases are TGCGCCAGCAGCCCGGCCAGGGGGGATGAAAAACTGTTTTTT. Protein sequence: CASSPARGDEKLFF.

The chain is built from TRBV5-1 and TRBJ1-2, with 8 bases matching TRBD1. The V segment lost 0 bases and the J segment 8 bases; nucleotides outside the gene matches: 15. The CDR3 length is 17 residues. The germline V gene has CDR1 SGHRS and CDR2 YFSETQ. The CDR3 spells CASSLAEMLGQGRGYTF. The CDR3 DNA sequence: TGCGCCAGCAGCTTGGCCGAGATGCTTGGACAGGGAAGAGGCTACACCTTC.

The chain couples TRBV4-2 to TRBJ2-7; TRBD2 matches at 8 bases. CDR3 length: 15 residues. Germline CDR1 LGHNA, CDR2 YNFKEQ. The ends lost 4 bases at V and 1 base at J; junction bases unmatched: 6. CDR3 sequence reads: CASSLLAGESYEQYF. The CDR3 DNA sequence: TGTGCCAGCAGCCTCCTAGCGGGTGAATCCTACGAGCAGTACTTC.

The chain couples TRBV18 to TRBJ2-3; D might be TRBD2 (6 bases). Germline V gene sequence: CDR1 KGHSH, CDR2 LQKENI. V lost 6 bases to trimming and J lost 2 bases, with 15 bases between them. The CDR3 has 15 residues. The CDR3 is CASSSVGGPTDTQYF. The CDR3 DNA sequence: TGTGCCAGCTCCTCGGTCGGGGGTCCCACAGATACGCAGTATTTT.

The genes are TRBV18 and TRBJ1-2, with D possibly being TRBD1 (5 bases). CDR3 size: 14 residues. Trimming took off 4 bases at V and 3 bases at J, with 12 bases between the two ends. CDR1 and CDR2 from the germline V gene are KGHSH and LQKENI. DNA for the CDR3: TGTGCCAGCTCACAGGGACGGCGGTACTATGGCTACACCTTC. Translation: CASSQGRRYYGYTF.

This rearrangement joins TRBV7-3 to TRBJ1-2; D not certain. The CDR3 has 15 amino acids. CDR1 and CDR2 from the germline V gene are SGHTA and FQGTGA. V was shortened by 0 bases and J by 6 bases, with 14 bases between the two germline ends. The CDR3 here is CASSLTPGSSHGYTF. CDR3 nucleotides: TGTGCCAGCAGCTTAACGCCTGGATCATCGCATGGCTACACCTTC. Combining the CDR3 with reference TRBV7-3 and TRBJ1-2 gives the whole variable domain GAGVSQTPSNKVTEKGKYVELRCDPISGHTALYWYRQSLGQGPEFLIYFQGTGAADDSGLPNDRFFAVRPEGSVSTLKIQRTERGDSAVYLCASSLTPGSSHGYTFGSGTRLTVV.

The chain couples TRBV18 to TRBJ1-5; no reliable D call. Trimming cost V 5 bases and J 5 bases, with 10 bases left between them. Germline V CDR1 and CDR2: KGHSH, LQKENI. CDR3 size: 13 residues. The CDR3 is CASSTSIDQPQHF. DNA of the CDR3: TGTGCCAGCTCAACGAGCATAGATCAGCCCCAGCATTTT.

This chain connects TRBV5-4 to TRBJ2-1; 7 bases fit TRBD2. V shed 4 bases and J 8 bases; nucleotides not matched to a gene: 12. The length of the CDR3 is 15 residues. Looked up from germline, CDR1 is SGHNT and CDR2 is YYREEE (reference sequence). The CDR3, as DNA: TGTGCCAGCAGCCCTGCTGGCGGGAGAGGTTATGAGCAGTTCTTC. Residues: CASSPAGGRGYEQFF.

This chain links TRBV7-2 with TRBJ1-1; no clear D gene. This CDR3 contains 14 residues. V lost 2 bases and J lost 4, with 11 bases in between. Germline assignment: CDR1 SGHTA and CDR2 FQGNSA. Written as DNA, the CDR3 is TGTGCCAGCAGCTTAAAGGGATCGGGCACTGAAGCTTTCTTT. Translation gives CASSLKGSGTEAFF.

This chain joins TRBV29-1 and TRBJ2-3; TRBD2 might be the D (7 bases). Trimming removed 6 bases at V and 5 bases at J, with 18 bases between. The CDR3 runs to 14 residues. Germline V gene sequence: CDR1 SQVTM, CDR2 ANQGSEA. This chain's CDR3 is CSVLRTRGGDTQYF. In nucleotides, the CDR3 is TGCAGCGTCCTACGGACGAGGGGGGGAGATACGCAGTATTTT.

In its sample, this clone was seen a few times. The chain recombines TRBV28 with TRBJ1-5; a possible D gene is TRBD1 (5 bases). The CDR3 spans 13 residues. In germline, CDR1 is MDHEN, CDR2 SYDVKM. Trimming removed 3 bases at V and 8 bases at J, with 11 bases between. The CDR3 reads CASSFQGYKPQHF. The CDR3 region has the DNA TGTGCCAGCAGTTTTCAGGGTTACAAGCCCCAGCATTTT.

The chain has TRBV6-5 and TRBJ2-7, with D maybe TRBD2 (6 bases). Trimming removed 6 bases from V and 7 bases from J, with 22 bases in between. The CDR3 totals 15 residues. Germline lookup yields CDR1 MNHEY and CDR2 SVGAGI. The CDR3 nucleotides read TGTGCCAGCAGCCGTTCCGGGACTCCTCCCAGGGAGCAGTACTTC. Translating gives CASSRSGTPPREQYF.

Comment on this clone: Other DNA sequences within the sample encode an identical CDR3. The gene calls are TRBV28 and TRBJ2-7; D gene ambiguous. The CDR3 runs 13 residues. Germline loops: CDR1 MDHEN, CDR2 SYDVKM. V was clipped by 3 bases and J by 0 bases, with 6 bases between them. As DNA, the CDR3 is TGTGCCAGCAGTTTGCCGACCTCCTACGAGCAGTACTTC. Translation: CASSLPTSYEQYF.

In this sample, this clone turned up once. This chain joins TRBV28 and TRBJ1-2; possible D gene TRBD1, 5 bases. Trimming removed 6 bases at V and 0 bases at J, with 11 bases between. Germline V gene data show CDR1 as MDHEN and CDR2 as SYDVKM. The CDR3 is 14 amino acids. The CDR3 DNA reads TGTGCCAGCAGCTCCTTGGGGCCTAACTATGGCTACACCTTC. This gives the protein CASSSLGPNYGYTF.

The V and J genes are TRBV9 and TRBJ1-2; TRBD1 matches 7 bases. The CDR3 is 16 amino acids. The ends lost 5 bases at V and 0 bases at J; junction bases unmatched: 10. Germline V gene sequence: CDR1 SGDLS, CDR2 YYNGEE. The CDR3: CASRFKQGLTNYGYTF. DNA of the CDR3: TGTGCCAGCAGATTTAAACAGGGGTTGACTAACTATGGCTACACCTTC.

The chain couples TRBV28 to TRBJ2-7; maybe TRBD1 (6 bases). The germline V gene has CDR1 MDHEN and CDR2 SYDVKM. The CDR3 runs 17 residues. Trimming cost V 5 bases and J 6 bases, with 26 bases left between them. CDR3 sequence (DNA): TGTGCCAGCAGTCAGCCTCTCGACAGGCCGTTAGTGGCCGAGCAGTACTTC. This codes for CASSQPLDRPLVAEQYF.

Worth noting for this clone: Other DNA sequences within the sample encode an identical CDR3. This sequence joins TRBV11-3 and TRBJ2-2; D ambiguous. The CDR3 length is 14 residues. The germline CDR1 and CDR2 sequences are SGHNT and YENEEA. The ends were cut back, 1 base at V and 1 base at J, with 4 bases in the middle. DNA of the CDR3: TGTGCCAGCAGCTTAGGACAGAACACCGGGGAGCTGTTTTTT. It is translated as CASSLGQNTGELFF.

The chain is built from TRBV12-5 and TRBJ2-7; either TRBD1 or TRBD2 may fit D (5 bases each). V was pared by 7 bases and J by 1 base, with 11 bases between. The CDR3 spans 13 residues. Germline-derived CDR1 and CDR2 are LGHNT and FRNRAP. The CDR3 here is CASAGTGSYEQYF. For the CDR3, the DNA is TGTGCTAGTGCGGGGACCGGTTCCTACGAGCAGTACTTC.

The chain links TRBV5-1 to TRBJ1-2, with TRBD1 matching over 9 bases. Germline values: CDR1 SGHRS, CDR2 YFSETQ. This CDR3 comprises 14 residues. With V trimmed by 4 bases and J by 3 bases, 4 bases remained unmatched. The CDR3 DNA is TGCGCCAGCAGCACACGACAGGGGGACTATGGCTACACCTTC. Translating gives CASSTRQGDYGYTF.

The chain combines TRBV5-5 with TRBJ2-7; 7 bases match TRBD1. The V gene end was trimmed by 4 bases and the J gene end by 3 bases; junction bases not matched to a gene: 4. The germline gives CDR1 SGHKS, CDR2 YYEKEE (reference sequence). The CDR3 spans 13 residues. The chain's CDR3 is CASSRGQSYEQYF. In DNA, the CDR3 is TGTGCCAGCAGCAGGGGACAGAGCTACGAGCAGTACTTC.

This chain uses TRBV28 with TRBJ2-1; D unclear. V dropped 3 bases and J dropped 15 bases, with 21 bases sitting between them. The germline CDR1 and CDR2 sequences are MDHEN and SYDVKM. CDR3 size: 14 residues. The CDR3 nucleotides read TGTGCCAGCAGTTTTTTGACCCCCCCCTCGGCCTGGTTCTTC. It encodes CASSFLTPPSAWFF.

The DNA for the CDR3 is TGTGCCAGCAGCGAAAGGTGGGGGTGGAAGAGCAATCAGCCCCAGCATTTT. Protein product: CASSERWGWKSNQPQHF. V is TRBV28 and J is TRBJ1-5; perhaps TRBD1 as D (5 bases). CDR3 length equals 17 residues. CDR1 is MDHEN, CDR2 SYDVKM, per germline. The V end was cut by 6 bases, the J end by 1 base, with 19 bases between.

The chain employs TRBV5-1 and TRBJ2-1, with 9 bases lining up with TRBD1. Germline V CDR1 and CDR2: SGHRS, YFSETQ. The CDR3 totals 16 residues. J gave up 3 bases and V 3 bases, and 7 bases lay outside the gene matches. The DNA for the CDR3 is TGCGCCAGCAGCTCGACTCCGGGACAGGGCTACAATGAGCAGTTCTTC. This translates into CASSSTPGQGYNEQFF.

The chain joins TRBV5-4 to TRBJ2-2; D gene uncertain. The CDR3 runs 15 residues. Germline values: CDR1 SGHNT, CDR2 YYREEE (reference sequence). V lost 4 bases and J lost 1, with 11 bases in between. CDR3 coding DNA: TGTGCCAGCAGCCGCTTCGGCAAGAACACCGGGGAGCTGTTTTTT. Its protein product is CASSRFGKNTGELFF.